The 8 T cell receptor beta chains below come from one sample, sequenced in a study of T cell repertoires in cytomegalovirus infection. Their cognate antigens are unknown. Each CDR3 protein gets one entry after TCRdb re-called the reads with MiXCR. The table lists 600,000 to 700,000 distinct CDR3 sequences, around a third of them singletons. The specimen was cultured PBMCs, collected from culture after CMV antigen stimulation. The source of these receptors is a human donor in good health (CMV status not recorded). Some clones in this sample may be carry-over from other donors' samples.

This clonotype showed up many times. V usage is TRBV7-8 and J usage is TRBJ1-3; perhaps TRBD1 as D (6 bases). The V gene lost 5 bases and the J gene lost 0 bases, with 17 bases spanning the gap. Germline V CDR1 and CDR2: SGHVS, FQNEAQ. CDR3 length equals 17 residues. The CDR3, as DNA: TGTGCCAGCAGCAAAGGACAGTTAAGAAGCTCTGGAAACACCATATATTTT. This translates into CASSKGQLRSSGNTIYF.

The V call is TRBV7-9, the J call TRBJ1-1; D unclear. Germline loops: CDR1 SEHNR, CDR2 FQNEAQ (reference sequence). The CDR3 runs to 17 residues. Trimming removed 1 base from V and 0 bases from J, with 15 bases in between. CDR3 coding DNA: TGTGCCAGCAGCTTAGTCAGCCGAGGAGGTATGAACACTGAAGCTTTCTTT. This sequence encodes CASSLVSRGGMNTEAFF.

J is TRBJ2-1 and V is TRBV12-5; D gene unclear. The length of the CDR3 is 13 residues. Germline V gene lookup returns CDR1 LGHNT and CDR2 FRNRAP. V was cut by 3 bases and J by 4 bases, with 7 bases left in between. The CDR3 loop reads CASGFVSYNEQFF. CDR3 nucleotide sequence: TGTGCTAGTGGTTTTGTGAGTTACAATGAGCAGTTCTTC.

The CDR3 sequence is CAWSGVGTEAFF. In DNA form, the CDR3 reads TGTGCCTGGTCAGGGGTTGGCACTGAAGCTTTCTTT. V usage is TRBV30 and J usage is TRBJ1-1; maybe TRBD1 (6 bases). Germline V gene lookup returns CDR1 GTSNPN and CDR2 SVGIG (reference sequence). Trimming took off 5 bases at V and 4 bases at J, with 11 bases between the two ends. The length of the CDR3 is 12 residues.

The chain employs TRBV7-2 and TRBJ2-6; D may be TRBD2 (5 bases). Deletions cut 3 bases from V and 4 bases from J, with 16 bases between. Germline CDR1 and CDR2: SGHTA and FQGNSA. This CDR3 contains 17 residues. Here the CDR3 DNA reads TGTGCCAGCAGCTTCCCCGGGATCCGCCGGGGGGCCAACGTCCTGACTTTC. It yields the protein CASSFPGIRRGANVLTF.

This clonotype was detected a few times. The V gene is TRBV18, the J gene TRBJ2-5, with a weak D call TRBD2 (5 bases). Germline assignment: CDR1 KGHSH and CDR2 LQKENI. The CDR3 contains 15 residues. V lost 5 bases, J lost 5 bases, and 18 bases lay in between. The CDR3 is CASSSWTQRLETQYF. The CDR3 DNA reads as TGTGCCAGCTCATCCTGGACGCAGCGGTTGGAGACCCAGTACTTC.

The sample holds many counts of this clonotype. The chain couples TRBV7-2 to TRBJ2-1; TRBD2 is a possible D gene (7 bases). V lost 5 bases to trimming and J lost 8 bases, with 16 bases between them. CDR1 and CDR2 from the germline V gene are SGHTA and FQGNSA. The length of the CDR3 is 14 residues. CDR3 coding DNA: TGTGCCAGCAGCCTGAATCGGGGGGCCGATGAGCAGTTCTTC. Its protein is CASSLNRGADEQFF.

The chain combines TRBV12-3 or TRBV12-4 with TRBJ1-5, with D tentatively TRBD1 (5 bases). V gave up 2 bases and J gave up 6 bases, with 17 bases separating them. This CDR3 region has 16 residues. The CDR3 region has the DNA TGTGCCAGCAGTTTAATATCCGGGGCGATTCCTCAGCCCCAGCATTTT. It encodes CASSLISGAIPQPQHF.